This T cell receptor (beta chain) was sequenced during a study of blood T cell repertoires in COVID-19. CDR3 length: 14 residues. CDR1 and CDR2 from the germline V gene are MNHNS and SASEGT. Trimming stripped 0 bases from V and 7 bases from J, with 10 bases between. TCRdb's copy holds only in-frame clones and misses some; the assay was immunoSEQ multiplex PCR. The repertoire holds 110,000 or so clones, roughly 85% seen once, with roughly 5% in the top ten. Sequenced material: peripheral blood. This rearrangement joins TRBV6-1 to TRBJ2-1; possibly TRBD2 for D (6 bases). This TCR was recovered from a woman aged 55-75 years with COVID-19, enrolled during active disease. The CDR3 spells CASSEAGLLNEQFF. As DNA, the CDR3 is TGTGCCAGCAGTGAAGCGGGACTTCTTAATGAGCAGTTCTTC.